This TCR beta chain was recovered during a study of T-cell reconstitution after alpha-beta-depleted transplantation in children (dated by TCRdb to about 2016). For the wider study: T-cell immune reconstitution after TCRalphabeta/CD19-depleted allogeneic hematopoietic cell transplantation in children was quantitatively tracked in the study by means of TCR repertoire profiling.

In the case of this clonotype: Its antigen specificity is not known. No much larger clone is present one base from it, and per-base qualities are unavailable.

CDR3 length: 15 amino acids, cysteine to phenylalanine. Of the read, only the CDR3 DNA is kept; its 45 bases are in frame from base 1. The germline V gene (reference sequence) sets CDR1 to DFQATT and CDR2 to SNEGSKA. Unmatched junction bases come to 5, with V trimmed by 3 bases and J by 2 bases. Preparation of the library involved PCR. The sequencer was an Illumina HiSeq 2500. Molecular barcoding was employed in the preparation of TCR libraries, with unique molecular identifiers being used to normalize TCRbeta repertoire quantification. TCRdb trimmed the raw reads at Q25, called clones with MiXCR and kept productive beta chains. Rows with a matching CDR3 protein are joined into one entry that keeps the most common DNA and genes. Recorded for this sample are under 350,000 distinct CDR3 sequences; more than 8% of them occurred a single time. The ten most abundant clones make up roughly a tenth of the sample.

This receptor chain uses TRBV20-1 and TRBJ2-3, with 10 bases matching TRBD2. This clonotype was sampled from a human donor who donated a stem cell graft to a child with SCID. This specimen was PBMCs from the stem cell graft donor, taken from the stem cell graft. Here is the DNA: TGCAGTGCTAGTAAGCTAGCGGGGGACACAGATACGCAGTATTTT. This is translated as CSASKLAGDTDTQYF.